This entry describes one TCR beta chain. What it binds is unknown. CDR1 is LNHDA, CDR2 SQIVND, per germline (reference sequence). The CDR3 is made up of 16 amino acids. Trimming shortened V by 3 bases and J by 5 bases, and 19 bases separated the two germline ends. The sample belongs to a study of T cell repertoires in cytomegalovirus infection. Study background: Researchers turned to recently identified HLA-C-restricted CMV epitopes as well as well-studied HLA-B-restricted ones. It was the public TCR beta signatures that indicated both CMV infection and matching HLA type.

TCRdb processed the reads anew with MiXCR; each CDR3 protein has one entry. The sample holds a few hundred thousand distinct CDR3 sequences, approximately 40% seen once. Study results and limitations: Identification of carriers of CMV plus the relevant HLA was performed using cumulative public TCR beta family frequency. HLA-C-restricted CMV clonotypes gave the most frequent clonotype in two of eight donors.

V gene TRBV19 combines with J gene TRBJ1-2, with TRBD1 as a possible D gene (5 bases). This TCR derives from a human donor in good health (CMV status not recorded). Some clones in this sample may be carry-over from other donors' samples. This specimen was cultured PBMCs, taken from culture after CMV antigen stimulation. In DNA form, the CDR3 reads TGTGCCAGTAGTATTGACAGCAACCCCCGGGAGTATGGCTACACCTTC. Translated, it gives CASSIDSNPREYGYTF.